The rows below give T cell receptor beta chains drawn from one sample of a study of blood T cells in healthy people across ages. TCRdb re-called the 5' RACE reads with MiXCR, one entry per CDR3 protein. The repertoire holds 250,000 to 300,000 distinct CDR3 sequences, with roughly 26% as singletons. What was sequenced was blood. All receptors derive from a woman aged 70-85 years in good health. The CDR3 runs from the conserved cysteine through the conserved F or W. D genes are given only for firm matches. Only part of the rows carry a size: once, few, many, or a class if the clone is expanded.

>few|TRBV2|TRBD1|TRBJ2-5
CASSELLPGQQETQYF
TGTGCCAGCAGCGAACTATTACCGGGACAGCAAGAGACCCAGTACTTC
>NA|TRBV20-1|TRBD2|TRBJ2-7
CSARDFRGDYEQYF
TGCAGTGCTAGAGATTTTCGGGGGGACTACGAGCAGTACTTC
>few|TRBV28|TRBD1|TRBJ1-5
CASEGDRGLQPQHF
TGTGCCAGCGAGGGGGACAGGGGGCTTCAGCCCCAGCATTTT
>NA|TRBV7-2|TRBD2|TRBJ2-1
CASSLATSGTASEQFF
TGTGCCAGCAGCTTAGCGACTAGCGGGACTGCCAGTGAGCAGTTCTTC
>NA|TRBV6-6|NA|TRBJ2-5
CASSRTRGKETQYF
TGTGCCAGCAGTAGAACGAGGGGGAAAGAGACCCAGTACTTC
>NA|TRBV2|TRBD1|TRBJ1-4
CASSPQGAQGKLFF
TGTGCCAGCAGCCCACAGGGGGCCCAGGGGAAACTGTTTTTT
>few|TRBV19|NA|TRBJ1-4
CASSINGGQEEKLFF
TGTGCCAGTAGTATAAACGGGGGGCAAGAAGAAAAACTGTTTTTT
>NA|TRBV5-6|NA|TRBJ1-5
CASSSRYRFSNQPQHF
TGTGCCAGCAGCTCAAGGTATCGATTTAGCAATCAGCCCCAGCATTTT
>many|TRBV6-5|TRBD2|TRBJ2-1
CASSRTSGRYNEQFF
TGTGCCAGCAGTCGAACTAGCGGGCGCTACAATGAGCAGTTCTTC
>NA|TRBV9|TRBD1|TRBJ1-4
CASSPRTGASTNEKLFF
TGTGCCAGCAGCCCCCGGACAGGGGCTTCAACTAATGAAAAACTGTTTTTT
>few|TRBV7-2|NA|TRBJ2-3
CASSPTRLDTQYF
TGTGCCAGCAGCCCCACCCGCTTAGATACGCAGTATTTT
>few|TRBV28|NA|TRBJ2-4
CASSRTVGKNIQYF
TGTGCCAGCAGTAGGACGGTGGGGAAAAACATTCAGTACTTC
>NA|TRBV7-2|NA|TRBJ1-1
CASRIGMELNTEAFF
TGTGCCAGCAGAATAGGTATGGAACTGAACACTGAAGCTTTCTTT
>few|TRBV4-2|NA|TRBJ2-1
CASSQRGTDVNEQFF
TGTGCCAGCAGCCAAAGGGGGACTGATGTTAATGAGCAGTTCTTC
>NA|TRBV7-2|TRBD2|TRBJ2-5
CASSPPGTKNNEQSF
TGTGCCAGCAGCCCCCCCGGGACTAAGAACAATGAGCAGTCCTTC
>NA|TRBV7-6|NA|TRBJ2-5
CAGSLGPDKGRETQYF
TGTGCCGGCAGCTTGGGCCCGGACAAGGGTCGAGAGACCCAGTACTTC
>few|TRBV4-3|NA|TRBJ2-3
CASSQEGGRGRIIADTQYF
TGCGCCAGCAGCCAAGAGGGAGGCCGAGGGCGGATAATCGCAGATACGCAGTATTTT
>few|TRBV9|TRBD2|TRBJ2-7
CASSVGSGGYYEQYF
TGTGCCAGCAGCGTCGGTAGCGGGGGGTACTACGAGCAGTACTTC
>NA|TRBV29-1|NA|TRBJ1-4
CSVEERGRGWEKLFF
TGCAGCGTTGAAGAAAGGGGCAGGGGATGGGAAAAACTGTTTTTT
>few|TRBV11-2|TRBD2|TRBJ2-5
CASSLGTSGSWETQYF
TGTGCCAGCAGCTTAGGGACTAGCGGGAGTTGGGAGACCCAGTACTTC
>few|TRBV29-1|TRBD2|TRBJ2-3
CSVEGLSTDTQYF
TGCAGCGTAGAGGGACTATCCACAGATACGCAGTATTTT
>many|TRBV29-1|NA|TRBJ2-5
CSGGERLETQYF
TGCAGCGGAGGGGAAAGATTAGAGACCCAGTACTTC
>NA|TRBV7-2|NA|TRBJ2-7
CASSLPRGRGNEQYF
TGTGCCAGCAGCCTGCCGCGGGGGCGAGGCAACGAGCAGTACTTC
>NA|TRBV20-1|NA|TRBJ2-5
CSASRREPRETQYF
TGCAGTGCTTCACGCCGGGAGCCGCGGGAGACCCAGTACTTC
>NA|TRBV24-1|TRBD1|TRBJ2-5
CATSELAGGGETQYF
TGTGCCACCAGTGAACTGGCAGGGGGCGGAGAGACCCAGTACTTC
>NA|TRBV7-2|TRBD1|TRBJ1-1
CASSLGYRGTEAFF
TGTGCCAGCAGCTTAGGATACAGGGGCACTGAAGCTTTCTTT
>many|TRBV24-1|NA|TRBJ2-1
CATSDLGGASYNEQFF
TGTGCCACCAGTGATTTAGGCGGGGCGTCCTACAATGAGCAGTTCTTC
>NA|TRBV14|NA|TRBJ2-3
CASKRGSTDTQYF
TGTGCCAGCAAAAGGGGATCCACAGATACGCAGTATTTT
>few|TRBV20-1|NA|TRBJ2-5
CSAPPGSLETQYF
TGCAGTGCCCCCCCGGGATCATTGGAGACCCAGTACTTC
>NA|TRBV12-3/TRBV12-4|NA|TRBJ1-2
CASSFWGYGYTF
TGTGCCAGCAGTTTTTGGGGGTATGGCTACACCTTC
>NA|TRBV5-4|NA|TRBJ1-2
CASSLRQSYTF
TGTGCCAGCAGCCTCAGACAGAGCTACACCTTC
>NA|TRBV29-1|NA|TRBJ2-3
CSVERDPQGTQYF
TGCAGCGTTGAAAGAGACCCCCAGGGGACGCAGTATTTT
>few|TRBV20-1|NA|TRBJ1-6
CSARDLRGGSSYNSPLHF
TGCAGTGCTAGAGATCTCAGGGGCGGTAGCTCCTATAATTCACCCCTCCACTTT
>once|TRBV18|TRBD2|TRBJ2-3
CASSPTGEGSGSPDTQYF
TGTGCCAGCTCACCAACTGGTGAGGGTAGCGGGAGTCCGGATACGCAGTATTTT
>few|TRBV7-2|NA|TRBJ1-5
CASSLEAAGNQPQHF
TGTGCCAGCAGCTTAGAGGCGGCGGGAAATCAGCCCCAGCATTTT
>few|TRBV7-9|NA|TRBJ2-5
CASSPARYQETQYF
TGTGCCAGCAGCCCTGCGCGGTACCAAGAGACCCAGTACTTC
>once|TRBV19|NA|TRBJ1-1
CASSMPQTGNTEAFF
TGTGCCAGTAGTATGCCCCAGACAGGGAACACTGAAGCTTTCTTT
>many|TRBV3-1|NA|TRBJ2-7
CATRSASREQYF
TGTGCCACCCGTTCCGCTAGTCGGGAGCAGTACTTC
>few|TRBV20-1|NA|TRBJ2-5
CSAGPAGRSSPETQYF
TGCAGTGCTGGTCCGGCGGGAAGGTCATCCCCAGAGACCCAGTACTTC
>NA|TRBV9|NA|TRBJ2-1
CASSPPSTGQYEQFF
TGTGCCAGCAGCCCCCCGTCTACAGGACAGTATGAGCAGTTCTTC
>NA|TRBV29-1|TRBD1|TRBJ1-1
CSGQRKGGSEAFF
TGCAGCGGACAGCGCAAAGGGGGCTCTGAAGCTTTCTTT
>few|TRBV2|NA|TRBJ2-6
CASSESRAGANVLTF
TGTGCCAGCAGTGAATCGAGGGCTGGGGCCAACGTCCTGACTTTC
>NA|TRBV7-9|NA|TRBJ1-1
CASSLAVGQQNTEAFF
TGTGCCAGCAGCTTAGCGGTAGGACAACAGAACACTGAAGCTTTCTTT
>NA|TRBV20-1|NA|TRBJ2-5
CSAREGVWGRETQYF
TGCAGTGCTAGAGAGGGCGTGTGGGGGAGAGAGACCCAGTACTTC
>few|TRBV7-9|NA|TRBJ2-2
CASSSNKNTGELFF
TGTGCCAGCAGCTCGAATAAGAACACCGGGGAGCTGTTTTTT
>few|TRBV7-2|NA|TRBJ1-2
CASSPGGRAGSSNYGYTF
TGTGCCAGCAGCCCTGGGGGCCGAGCGGGGTCATCCAACTATGGCTACACCTTC
>NA|TRBV7-2|NA|TRBJ1-3
CASTRQVRSGNTIYF
TGTGCCAGCACACGACAGGTCAGATCTGGAAACACCATATATTTT
>NA|TRBV12-3/TRBV12-4|NA|TRBJ2-6
CATQPNLGSGANVLTF
TGTGCCACCCAACCCAATCTGGGGTCCGGGGCCAACGTCCTGACTTTC
>few|TRBV20-1|NA|TRBJ2-1
CSARGVGENNEQFF
TGCAGTGCTAGAGGGGTGGGGGAGAACAATGAGCAGTTCTTC
>NA|TRBV4-2|NA|TRBJ2-3
CASSQDERTDTQYF
TGTGCCAGCAGCCAAGACGAGCGGACAGATACGCAGTATTTT
>many|TRBV29-1|TRBD1|TRBJ2-7
CSVEYRDRGYEQYF
TGCAGCGTTGAGTACCGGGACAGGGGCTACGAGCAGTACTTC
>NA|TRBV7-2|NA|TRBJ2-5
CASSLDRPIVVETQYF
TGTGCCAGCAGCTTAGACAGACCCATTGTCGTAGAGACCCAGTACTTC
>many|TRBV20-1|NA|TRBJ2-1
CSASLGPGNEQFF
TGCAGTGCTAGCCTAGGGCCCGGCAATGAGCAGTTCTTC
>NA|TRBV5-1|NA|TRBJ2-1
CASSFYLLNEQFF
TGCGCCAGCAGCTTCTACCTCCTCAATGAGCAGTTCTTC
>NA|TRBV3-1|TRBD2|TRBJ2-1
CASSRGSGRNNEQFF
TGTGCCAGCAGCCGGGGTAGCGGGAGGAACAATGAGCAGTTCTTC
>many|TRBV7-8|TRBD2|TRBJ2-5
CASSLGTSGRARETQYF
TGTGCCAGCAGCTTAGGGACTAGCGGGAGGGCCAGAGAGACCCAGTACTTC
>NA|TRBV29-1|NA|TRBJ2-7
CSVEGPNHQQYF
TGCAGCGTTGAAGGGCCTAACCACCAGCAGTACTTC
>NA|TRBV10-1|NA|TRBJ2-5
CASLHRGRHGTQYF
TGCGCCAGCCTTCATCGGGGGAGGCACGGGACCCAGTACTTC
>once|TRBV6-1|NA|TRBJ1-4
CASSITAVRGEKLFF
TGTGCCAGCAGTATCACAGCCGTCAGAGGTGAAAAACTGTTTTTT